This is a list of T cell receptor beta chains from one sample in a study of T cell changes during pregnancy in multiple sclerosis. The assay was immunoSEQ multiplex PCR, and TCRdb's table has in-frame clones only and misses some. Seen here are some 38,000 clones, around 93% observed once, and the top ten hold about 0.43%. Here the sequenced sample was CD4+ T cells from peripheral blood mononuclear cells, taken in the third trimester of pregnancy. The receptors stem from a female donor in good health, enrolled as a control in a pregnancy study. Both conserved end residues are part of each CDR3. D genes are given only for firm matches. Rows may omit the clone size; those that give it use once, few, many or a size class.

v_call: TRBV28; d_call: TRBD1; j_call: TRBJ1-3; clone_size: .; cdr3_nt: TGTGCCAGCAGTTCCCGGGACAGGCTTAACACCATATATTTT; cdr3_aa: CASSSRDRLNTIYF
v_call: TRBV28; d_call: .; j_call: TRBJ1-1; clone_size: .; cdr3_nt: TGTGCCAGCAGTCCCCCCCTAACTCTGAACACTGAAGCTTTCTTT; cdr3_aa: CASSPPLTLNTEAFF
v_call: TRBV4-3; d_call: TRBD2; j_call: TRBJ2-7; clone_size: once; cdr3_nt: TGCGCCAGCAGCCAAGAGAGCGGGAGACCCTACGAGCAGTACTTC; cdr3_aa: CASSQESGRPYEQYF
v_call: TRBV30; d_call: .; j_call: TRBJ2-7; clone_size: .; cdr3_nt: TGTGCCTGGAGTGCCTCCGACACCTCCTACGAGCAGTACTTC; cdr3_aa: CAWSASDTSYEQYF
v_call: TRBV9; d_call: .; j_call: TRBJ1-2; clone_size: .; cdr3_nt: TGTGCCAGCAGCGTACAGGGGAACTATGGCTACACCTTC; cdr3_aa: CASSVQGNYGYTF
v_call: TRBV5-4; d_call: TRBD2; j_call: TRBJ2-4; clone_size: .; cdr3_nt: TGTGCCAGCAGCTCAATGGGCGGGGGGGCCGGAAACATTCAGTACTTC; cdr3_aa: CASSSMGGGAGNIQYF
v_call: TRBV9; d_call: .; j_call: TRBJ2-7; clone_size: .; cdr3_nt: TGTGCCAGCAGCCAGAGGGCTAGCCCCACTTCCTACGAGCAGTACTTC; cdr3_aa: CASSQRASPTSYEQYF
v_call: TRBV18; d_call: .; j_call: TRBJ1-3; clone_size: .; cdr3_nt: TGTGCCAGCTCACCTACCGGGGGTTCTGGAAACACCATATATTTT; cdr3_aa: CASSPTGGSGNTIYF
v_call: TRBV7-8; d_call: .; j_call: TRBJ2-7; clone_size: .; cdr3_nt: TGTGCCAGCAGCTTAGGGCTAATTCGGGTGTCAGGGAATACCTACGAGCAGTACTTC; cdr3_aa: CASSLGLIRVSGNTYEQYF
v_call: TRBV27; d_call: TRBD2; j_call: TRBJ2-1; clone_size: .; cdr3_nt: TGTGCCAGCAGTACCATAGCGGGTCCGCACAACAATGAGCAGTTCTTC; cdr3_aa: CASSTIAGPHNNEQFF
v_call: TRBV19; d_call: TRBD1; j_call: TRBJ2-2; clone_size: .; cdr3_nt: TGTGCCAGTAGTATACAGGGGGCCACCGGGGAGCTGTTTTTT; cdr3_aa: CASSIQGATGELFF
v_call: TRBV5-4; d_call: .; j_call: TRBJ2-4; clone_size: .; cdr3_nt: TGTGCCAGCAGCTCGCGGCAGAAAGCCAAAAACATTCAGTACTTC; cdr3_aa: CASSSRQKAKNIQYF
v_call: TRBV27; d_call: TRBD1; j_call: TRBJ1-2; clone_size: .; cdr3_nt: TGTGCCAGCAGTTTAACAGGGGGCTATGGCTACACCTTC; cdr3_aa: CASSLTGGYGYTF
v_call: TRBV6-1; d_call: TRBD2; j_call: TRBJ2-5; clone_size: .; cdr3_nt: TGTGCCAATGCCCCCTTCGGGGGACTACAAGAGACCCAGTACTTC; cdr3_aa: CANAPFGGLQETQYF
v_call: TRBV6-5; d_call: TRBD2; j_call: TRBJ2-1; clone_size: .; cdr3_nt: TGTGCCAGCAGTTACTCTGGAAGTCTAGCGGGCCAATTCTTC; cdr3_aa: CASSYSGSLAGQFF
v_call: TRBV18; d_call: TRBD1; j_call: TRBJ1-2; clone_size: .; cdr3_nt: TGTGCCAGCTCACCACCCCATTCTCGACAGGGCAACTATGGCTACACCTTC; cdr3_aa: CASSPPHSRQGNYGYTF
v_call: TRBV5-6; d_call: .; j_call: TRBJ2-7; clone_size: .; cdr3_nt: TGTGCCAGCAGCTCAGCTACACAGGGATCCTACGAGCAGTACTTC; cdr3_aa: CASSSATQGSYEQYF
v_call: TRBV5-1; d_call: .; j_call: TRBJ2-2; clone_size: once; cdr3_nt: TGCGCCAGCAGCCAAAAGGGGAATACGGTAACCGGGGAGCTGTTTTTT; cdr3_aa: CASSQKGNTVTGELFF
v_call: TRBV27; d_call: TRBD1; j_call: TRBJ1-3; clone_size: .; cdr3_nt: TGTGCCAGCAGGCAAGGGACAGGGGCTGGAAACACCATATATTTT; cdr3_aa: CASRQGTGAGNTIYF
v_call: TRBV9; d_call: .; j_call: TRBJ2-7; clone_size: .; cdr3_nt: TGTGCCAGCAGCATCCAGCCTAGTGGGCAGTACTTC; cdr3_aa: CASSIQPSGQYF
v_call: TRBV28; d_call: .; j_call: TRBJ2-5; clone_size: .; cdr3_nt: TGTGCCAGCAGTTTCCCACGGCCAGGGGGGGAGACCCAGTACTTC; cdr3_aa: CASSFPRPGGETQYF
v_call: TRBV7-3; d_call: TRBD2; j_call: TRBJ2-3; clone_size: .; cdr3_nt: TGTGCCAGCAGCTTAAAGAGCGGGGGGGCCTATACGCAGTATTTT; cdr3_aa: CASSLKSGGAYTQYF
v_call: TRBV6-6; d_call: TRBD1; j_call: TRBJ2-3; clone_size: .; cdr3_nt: TGTGCCAGCAGCTCTCGGACAGGGGGCCTTCTCCAGTATTTT; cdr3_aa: CASSSRTGGLLQYF
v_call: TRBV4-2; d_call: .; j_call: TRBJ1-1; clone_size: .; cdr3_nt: TGTGCCAGCAGCCAAGACGCACTTGAAGCTTTCTTT; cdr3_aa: CASSQDALEAFF
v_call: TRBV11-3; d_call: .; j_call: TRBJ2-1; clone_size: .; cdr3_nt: TGTGCCAGCAGCCAAGGGGGTATGGTAAACAATGAGCAGTTCTTC; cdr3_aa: CASSQGGMVNNEQFF
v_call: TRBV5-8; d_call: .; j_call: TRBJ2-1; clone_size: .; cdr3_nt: TGTGCCAGCAGCCTCCAGGGGGGCTCCTACAATGAGCAGTTCTTC; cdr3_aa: CASSLQGGSYNEQFF
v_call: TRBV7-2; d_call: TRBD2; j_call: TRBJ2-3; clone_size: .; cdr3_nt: TGTGCCAGCAGCTTCGGGGGGGCCGGGTCCTCTCGCACGCAGTATTTT; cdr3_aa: CASSFGGAGSSRTQYF
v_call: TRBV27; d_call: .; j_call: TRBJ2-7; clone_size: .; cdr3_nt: TGTGCCAGCAGCTCACAGACGACCGACGTCGACGAGCAGTACTTC; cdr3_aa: CASSSQTTDVDEQYF
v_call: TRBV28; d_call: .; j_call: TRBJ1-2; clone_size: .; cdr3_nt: TGTGCCAGCCATGGTGGGGGGGCGCGATATGGCTACACCTTC; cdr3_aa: CASHGGGARYGYTF
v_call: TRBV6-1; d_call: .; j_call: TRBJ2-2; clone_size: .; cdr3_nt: TGTGCCAGCAGTGAAGGTCTTAGGGACGGGGGTCTTACCGGGGAGCTGTTTTTT; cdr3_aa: CASSEGLRDGGLTGELFF
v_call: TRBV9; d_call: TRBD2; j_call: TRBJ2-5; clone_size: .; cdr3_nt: TGTGCCAGCAGCCTCCGAGGACTAGCGGGGGGGCCTCTGGAGACCCAGTACTTC; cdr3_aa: CASSLRGLAGGPLETQYF
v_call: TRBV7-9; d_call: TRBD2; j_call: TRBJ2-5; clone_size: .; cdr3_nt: TGTGCCAGCAGCCTTTGGGGGGGTGAAGCGGAGACCCAGTACTTC; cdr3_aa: CASSLWGGEAETQYF
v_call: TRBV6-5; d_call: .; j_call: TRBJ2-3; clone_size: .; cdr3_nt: TGTGCCAGCAACCCGATTACTAGCACAGATACGCAGTATTTT; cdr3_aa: CASNPITSTDTQYF
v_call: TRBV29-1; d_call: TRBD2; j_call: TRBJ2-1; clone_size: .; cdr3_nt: TGCAGCGTTGATGGAGGGCTAGCGGGAGGATACCCTTACAATGAGCAGTTCTTC; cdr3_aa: CSVDGGLAGGYPYNEQFF
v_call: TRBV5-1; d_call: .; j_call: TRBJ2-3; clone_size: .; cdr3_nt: TGCGCCAGCAGCTTCCGGGGGGCGATAGATACGCAGTATTTT; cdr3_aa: CASSFRGAIDTQYF
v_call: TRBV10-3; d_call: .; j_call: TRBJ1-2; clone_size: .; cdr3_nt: TGTGCCATCAGTGACCAGCGAGCTAACTATGGCTACACCTTC; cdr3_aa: CAISDQRANYGYTF
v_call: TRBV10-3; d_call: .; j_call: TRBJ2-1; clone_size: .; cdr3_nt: TGTGCCATCAGTGAGAGGCCTAGCTCCTACAATGAGCAGTTCTTC; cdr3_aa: CAISERPSSYNEQFF
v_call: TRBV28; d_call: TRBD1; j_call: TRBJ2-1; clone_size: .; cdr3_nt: TGTGCCAGCAGTTTCCCAGGGGGCGGTGAGCAGTTCTTC; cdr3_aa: CASSFPGGGEQFF
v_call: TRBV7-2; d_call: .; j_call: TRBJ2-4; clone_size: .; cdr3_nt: TGTGCCAGCAGCCTAGACCCCCCCATGGCCGCCAAAAACATTCAGTACTTC; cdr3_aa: CASSLDPPMAAKNIQYF
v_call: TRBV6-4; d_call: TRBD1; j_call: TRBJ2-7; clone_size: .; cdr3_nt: TGTGCCAGCAGGCAGGACGGGACAGGGGTATTCTTGCCCGAGCAGTACTTC; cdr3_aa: CASRQDGTGVFLPEQYF
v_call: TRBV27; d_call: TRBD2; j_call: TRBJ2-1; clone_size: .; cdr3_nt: TGTGCCACCACACAACGAGGTAGCGGGGGGATCTCCTACAATGAGCAGTTCTTC; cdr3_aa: CATTQRGSGGISYNEQFF